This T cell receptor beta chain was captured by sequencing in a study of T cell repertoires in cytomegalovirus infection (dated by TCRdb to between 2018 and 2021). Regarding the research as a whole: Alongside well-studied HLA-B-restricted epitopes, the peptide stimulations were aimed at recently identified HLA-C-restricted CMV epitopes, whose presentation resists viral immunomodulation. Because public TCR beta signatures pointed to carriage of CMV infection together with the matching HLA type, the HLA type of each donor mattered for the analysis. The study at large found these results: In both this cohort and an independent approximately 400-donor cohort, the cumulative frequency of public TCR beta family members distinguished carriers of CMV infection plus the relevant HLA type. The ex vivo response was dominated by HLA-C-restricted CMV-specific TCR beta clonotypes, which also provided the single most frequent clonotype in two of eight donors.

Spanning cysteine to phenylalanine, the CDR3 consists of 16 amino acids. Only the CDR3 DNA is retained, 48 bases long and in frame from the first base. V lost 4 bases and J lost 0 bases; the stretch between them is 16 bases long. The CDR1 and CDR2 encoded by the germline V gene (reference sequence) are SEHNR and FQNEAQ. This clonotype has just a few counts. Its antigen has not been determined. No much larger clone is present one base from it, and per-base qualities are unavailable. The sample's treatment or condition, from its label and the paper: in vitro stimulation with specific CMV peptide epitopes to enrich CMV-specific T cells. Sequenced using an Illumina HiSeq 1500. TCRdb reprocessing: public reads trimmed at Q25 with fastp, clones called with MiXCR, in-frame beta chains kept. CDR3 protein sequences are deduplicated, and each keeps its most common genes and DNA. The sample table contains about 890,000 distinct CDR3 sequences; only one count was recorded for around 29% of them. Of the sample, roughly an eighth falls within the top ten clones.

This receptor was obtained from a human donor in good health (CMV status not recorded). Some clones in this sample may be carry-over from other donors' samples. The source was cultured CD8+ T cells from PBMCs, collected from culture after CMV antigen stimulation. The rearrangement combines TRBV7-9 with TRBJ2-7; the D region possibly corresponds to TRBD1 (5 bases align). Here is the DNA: TGTGCCAGCAGCTCCAACCAGGGCATTAGCTCCTACGAGCAGTACTTC. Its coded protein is CASSSNQGISSYEQYF. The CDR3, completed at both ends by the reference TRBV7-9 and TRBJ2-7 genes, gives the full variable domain DTGVSQNPRHKITKRGQNVTFRCDPISEHNRLYWYRQTLGQGPEFLTYFQNEAQLEKSRLLSDRFSAERPKGSFSTLEIQRTEQGDSAMYLCASSSNQGISSYEQYFGPGTRLTVT.